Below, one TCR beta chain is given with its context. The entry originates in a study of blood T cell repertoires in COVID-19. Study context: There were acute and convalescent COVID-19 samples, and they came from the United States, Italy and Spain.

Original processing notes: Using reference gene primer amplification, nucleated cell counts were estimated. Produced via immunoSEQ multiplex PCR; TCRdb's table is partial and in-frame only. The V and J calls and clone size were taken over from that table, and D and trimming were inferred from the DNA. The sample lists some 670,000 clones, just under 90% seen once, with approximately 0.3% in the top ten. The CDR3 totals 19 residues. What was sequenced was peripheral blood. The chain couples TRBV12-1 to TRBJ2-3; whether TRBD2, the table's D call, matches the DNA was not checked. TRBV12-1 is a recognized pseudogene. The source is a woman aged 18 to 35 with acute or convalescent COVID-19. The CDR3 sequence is CASSYFRSSTSGGTDTQYF. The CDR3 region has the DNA TGTGCCAGCAGCTATTTTCGATCGTCGACTAGCGGTGGGACAGATACGCAGTATTTT.